The sequence of this TCR beta chain was determined in a study of human T cells and chemical hapten exposure. TCRdb redid the calling of the RACE reads with MiXCR, one entry per CDR3 protein. There are some 100,000 distinct CDR3 sequences in the sample; 9% to 9.5% occur only once, and over 3% lies in the top ten. V was clipped by 7 bases and J by 5 bases, with 17 bases between them. Germline CDR1 SQVTM, CDR2 ANQGSEA. This CDR3 is 13 amino acids long. Turning to this clonotype: Its target is unknown.

General observations from the study: DPC sensitization did not alter TCRs above 1 in 1000 frequency.

Regarding time point: patch test 2, 6 weeks after DPC sensitization. Sample treatment: therapeutic diphenylcyclopropenone sensitization with weekly scalp DPC. This TCR came from a woman in her 40s with alopecia areata. Some clones in this sample may be carry-over from other donors' samples. The sequenced sample was whole blood, obtained in connection with sensitization to the hapten diphenylcyclopropenone (DPC). The chain couples TRBV29-1 to TRBJ1-1; D possibly corresponds to TRBD1 (6 bases). DNA of the CDR3: TGCAGCGCCCGAGGAGGGGGGCGAACTGAAGCTTTCTTT. This sequence encodes CSARGGGRTEAFF.